The 10 T cell receptor beta chains below were found in one sample sequenced in a study of T cell responses to AZD1222 COVID-19 vaccine. Some clones are missing from TCRdb's copy, which holds only in-frame ones; the method was immunoSEQ multiplex PCR. The sample includes 75,000 to 100,000 clones, 75% to 90% of them seen just once. The starting material was peripheral blood, obtained on day 0 of AZD1222 vaccination. The source of these receptors is an adult in good health.

The rearrangement uses TRBV24-1 and TRBJ2-1; 9 nucleotides line up with TRBD1. Germline V CDR1 and CDR2: KGHDR, SFDVKD. This CDR3 is built from 15 residues. The ends lost 4 bases at V and 13 bases at J; junction bases unmatched: 13. The CDR3 DNA reads as TGTGCCACCAGTGAGGTGACCGGGACAGGGAGAGAACAGTTCTTC. Its translation is CATSEVTGTGREQFF.

V usage is TRBV4-1 and J usage is TRBJ2-3, with 9 bases matching TRBD1. CDR1 and CDR2 (germline): MGHRA, YSYEKL. Trimming removed 2 bases from V and 4 bases from J; junction bases left unmatched: 1. The CDR3 consists of 14 residues. The CDR3 DNA follows: TGCGCCAGCAGCCAATGGACAGGGGCAGATACGCAGTATTTT. This codes for CASSQWTGADTQYF.

V is TRBV6-6 and J is TRBJ1-5; 8 bases align to TRBD1. Losses at the gene ends were 6 bases for V and 6 bases for J; bases not matched to a gene: 7. The CDR3 has 14 residues. Germline loops: CDR1 MNHNY, CDR2 SVGAGI (reference sequence). The CDR3 here is CASSSTGGAQPQHF. The CDR3 region has the DNA TGTGCCAGCAGCAGCACAGGGGGGGCTCAGCCCCAGCATTTT.

This clone was seen more than once but under ten times. The chain joins TRBV19 to TRBJ2-7, with D possibly matching TRBD1 (8 bases). The CDR3 has 14 amino acids. The ends were cut back, 6 bases at V and 6 bases at J, with 18 bases in the middle. Germline CDR1 LNHDA, CDR2 SQIVND (reference sequence). CDR3 nucleotides: TGTGCCAGTAGCCCCATGGACAGGGAGGGCGAGCAGTACTTC. It is translated as CASSPMDREGEQYF.

The J gene is TRBJ1-6, the V gene TRBV5-1; TRBD1 agrees at 10 bases. The CDR3 is made up of 16 amino acids. V shed 0 bases and J 5 bases; nucleotides not matched to a gene: 2. Germline CDR1 is SGHRS and CDR2 is YFSETQ. The CDR3 region is CASSLGTGGNNSPLHF. The CDR3 nucleotides are TGCGCCAGCAGCTTGGGGACAGGGGGGAATAATTCACCCCTCCACTTT.

The chain has TRBV10-3 and TRBJ2-2, with D perhaps TRBD2 (6 bases). Germline CDR1 reads ENHRY; CDR2 reads SYGVKD. Trimming removed 9 bases from V and 0 bases from J, with 11 bases in between. The length of the CDR3 is 14 residues. CDR3 loop: CAISLASNTGELFF. CDR3 bases: TGTGCCATATCCCTAGCGTCGAACACCGGGGAGCTGTTTTTT.

The V call is TRBV5-1, the J call TRBJ2-7; D not resolved. This CDR3 region has 16 residues. The V gene lost 5 bases and the J gene lost 1 base, with 19 bases spanning the gap. Germline-derived CDR1 and CDR2 are SGHRS and YFSETQ. The CDR3 nucleotides read TGCGCCAGCAGGGTGGGTGACCTATCTTCTTCCTACGAGCAGTACTTC. It yields the protein CASRVGDLSSSYEQYF.

This chain joins TRBV3-1 (or the pseudogene TRBV3-2) and TRBJ1-2; 8 nucleotides align to TRBD1. The CDR3 extends over 14 amino acids. CDR1 LGHDT and CDR2 YNNKEL come from the germline V gene (reference sequence). V lost 3 bases, J lost 8 bases, and 8 bases stayed unmatched. This CDR3 is CASSHLRDRIGYTF. The CDR3 nucleotides are TGTGCCAGCAGCCACCTTCGGGACAGGATCGGCTACACCTTC.

This clone was picked up a small number of times. This chain uses TRBV7-6 with TRBJ2-2; a possible D gene is TRBD2 (5 bases). Looked up from germline, CDR1 is SGHVS and CDR2 is FNYEAQ. Trimming shortened V by 0 bases and J by 7 bases, and 12 bases separated the two germline ends. The CDR3 is 15 residues long. The chain's CDR3 is CASSLASIGVGELFF. The CDR3 DNA reads TGTGCCAGCAGCTTAGCCTCGATCGGGGTCGGGGAGCTGTTTTTT.

V and J are TRBV6-4 and TRBJ2-1, with 8 positions matching TRBD2. This CDR3 has 15 residues. The V and J ends lost 10 bases and 0 bases, in that order; junction bases with no gene match: 8. Germline CDR1 and CDR2: MRHNA and SNTAGT. CDR3 sequence reads: CAITTSVSSYNEQFF. Written as DNA, the CDR3 is TGTGCCATCACGACTAGCGTAAGCTCCTACAATGAGCAGTTCTTC.